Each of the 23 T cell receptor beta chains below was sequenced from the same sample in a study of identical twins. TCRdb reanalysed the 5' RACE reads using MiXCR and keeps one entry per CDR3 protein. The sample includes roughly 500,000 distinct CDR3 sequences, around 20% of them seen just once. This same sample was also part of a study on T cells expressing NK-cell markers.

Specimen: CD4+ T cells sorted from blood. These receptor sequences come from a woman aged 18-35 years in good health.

The CDR3 nucleotides are TGTGCCACCTCCCTTTGGAGCTACAATGAGCAGTTCTTC. Translation: CATSLWSYNEQFF. The V and J genes are TRBV12-3 or TRBV12-4 and TRBJ2-1; D is uncertain. The CDR3 runs to 13 residues. V lost 10 bases to trimming and J lost 3 bases, with 13 bases between them.

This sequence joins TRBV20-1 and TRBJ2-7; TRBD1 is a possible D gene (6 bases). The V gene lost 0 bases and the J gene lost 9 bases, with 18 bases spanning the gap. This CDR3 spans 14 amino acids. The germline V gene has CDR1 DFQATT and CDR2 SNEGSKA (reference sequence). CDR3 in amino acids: CSAREGAVRTVQYF. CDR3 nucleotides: TGCAGTGCTAGAGAGGGGGCGGTCAGGACGGTGCAGTACTTC.

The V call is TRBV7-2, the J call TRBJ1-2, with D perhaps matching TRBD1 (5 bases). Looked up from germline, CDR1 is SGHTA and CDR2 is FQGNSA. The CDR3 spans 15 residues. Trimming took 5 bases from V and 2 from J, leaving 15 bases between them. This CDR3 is CASSNQGGTNYGYTF. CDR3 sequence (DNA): TGTGCCAGCAGCAACCAAGGAGGGACGAACTATGGCTACACCTTC.

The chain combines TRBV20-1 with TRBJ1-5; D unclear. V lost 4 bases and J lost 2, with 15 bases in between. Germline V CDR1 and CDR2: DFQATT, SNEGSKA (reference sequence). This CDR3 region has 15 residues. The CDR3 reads CSAIILSGGNQPQHF. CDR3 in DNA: TGCAGTGCTATTATCCTGAGCGGCGGCAATCAGCCCCAGCATTTT.

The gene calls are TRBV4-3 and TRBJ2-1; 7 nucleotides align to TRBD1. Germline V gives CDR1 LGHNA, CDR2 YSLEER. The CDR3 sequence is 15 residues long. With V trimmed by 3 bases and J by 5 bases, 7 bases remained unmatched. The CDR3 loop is CASSHTDRANNEQFF. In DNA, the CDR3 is TGCGCCAGCAGCCATACCGACAGGGCAAACAATGAGCAGTTCTTC.

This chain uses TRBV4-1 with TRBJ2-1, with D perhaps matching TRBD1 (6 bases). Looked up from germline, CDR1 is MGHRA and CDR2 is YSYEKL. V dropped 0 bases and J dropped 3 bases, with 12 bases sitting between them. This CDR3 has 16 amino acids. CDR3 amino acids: CASSQDRGHDYNEQFF. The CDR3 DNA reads TGCGCCAGCAGCCAAGATAGGGGACACGACTACAATGAGCAGTTCTTC.

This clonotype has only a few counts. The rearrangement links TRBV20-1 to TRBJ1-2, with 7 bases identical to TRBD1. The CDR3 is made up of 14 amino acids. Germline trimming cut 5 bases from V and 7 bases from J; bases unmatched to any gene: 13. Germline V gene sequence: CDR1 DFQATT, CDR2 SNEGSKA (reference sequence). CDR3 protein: CSASSQDRSFGYTF. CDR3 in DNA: TGCAGTGCTTCCTCCCAGGACAGGTCGTTTGGCTACACCTTC.

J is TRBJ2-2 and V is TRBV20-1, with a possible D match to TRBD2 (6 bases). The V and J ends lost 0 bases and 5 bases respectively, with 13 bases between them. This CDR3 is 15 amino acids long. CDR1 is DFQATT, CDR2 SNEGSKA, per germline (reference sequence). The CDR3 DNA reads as TGCAGTGCTAGAGATTCGGGGGTTGGGACCGGGGAGCTGTTTTTT. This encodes CSARDSGVGTGELFF.

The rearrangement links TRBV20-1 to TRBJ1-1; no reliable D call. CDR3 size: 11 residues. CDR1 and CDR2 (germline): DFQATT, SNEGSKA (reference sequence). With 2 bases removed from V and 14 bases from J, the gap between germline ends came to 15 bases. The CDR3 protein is CSARPKQSAFF. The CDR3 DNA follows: TGCAGTGCTAGACCTAAACAGTCGGCATTCTTT.

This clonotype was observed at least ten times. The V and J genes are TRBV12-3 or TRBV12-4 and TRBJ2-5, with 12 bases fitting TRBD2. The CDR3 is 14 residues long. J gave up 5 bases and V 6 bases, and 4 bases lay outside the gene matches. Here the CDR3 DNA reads TGTGCCAGCAGCCCACTAGCGGGGGGTGAGACCCAGTACTTC. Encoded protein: CASSPLAGGETQYF.

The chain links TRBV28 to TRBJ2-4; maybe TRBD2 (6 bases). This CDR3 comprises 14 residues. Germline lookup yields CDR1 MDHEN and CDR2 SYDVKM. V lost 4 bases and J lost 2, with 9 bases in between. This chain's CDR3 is CASSSGLSKNIQYF. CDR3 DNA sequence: TGTGCCAGCAGTTCAGGACTATCCAAAAACATTCAGTACTTC.

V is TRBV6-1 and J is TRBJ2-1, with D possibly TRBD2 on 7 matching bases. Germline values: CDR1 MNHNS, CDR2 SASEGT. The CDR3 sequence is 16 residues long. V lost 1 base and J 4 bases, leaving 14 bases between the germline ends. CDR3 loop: CASSEVNGGPYNEQFF. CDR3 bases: TGTGCCAGCAGTGAAGTAAACGGGGGGCCTTACAATGAGCAGTTCTTC.

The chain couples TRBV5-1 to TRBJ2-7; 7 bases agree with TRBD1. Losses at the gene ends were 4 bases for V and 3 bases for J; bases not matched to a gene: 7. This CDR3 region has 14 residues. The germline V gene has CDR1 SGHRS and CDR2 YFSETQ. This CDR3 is CASSEKGQNYEQYF. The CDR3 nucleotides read TGCGCCAGCAGCGAAAAGGGACAGAACTACGAGCAGTACTTC.

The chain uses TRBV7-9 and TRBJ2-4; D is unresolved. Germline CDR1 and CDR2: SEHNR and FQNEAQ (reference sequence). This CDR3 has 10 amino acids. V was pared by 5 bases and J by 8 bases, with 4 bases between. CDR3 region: CASSGDIQYF. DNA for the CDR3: TGTGCCAGCAGCGGGGACATTCAGTACTTC.

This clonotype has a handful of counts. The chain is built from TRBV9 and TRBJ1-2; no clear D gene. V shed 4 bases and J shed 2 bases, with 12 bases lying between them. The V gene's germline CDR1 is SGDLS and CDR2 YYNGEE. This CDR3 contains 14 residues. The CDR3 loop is CASSPRTKNYGYTF. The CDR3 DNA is TGTGCCAGCAGCCCCCGGACCAAGAACTATGGCTACACCTTC.

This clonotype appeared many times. CDR3 loop: CASSLRQSGDIQYF. The CDR3 DNA reads as TGTGCCAGCAGTTTAAGGCAATCCGGGGACATTCAGTACTTC. The chain combines TRBV12-3 or TRBV12-4 with TRBJ2-4, with D possibly matching TRBD2 (5 bases). CDR3 size: 14 residues. V gave up 2 bases and J gave up 8 bases, with 13 bases separating them.

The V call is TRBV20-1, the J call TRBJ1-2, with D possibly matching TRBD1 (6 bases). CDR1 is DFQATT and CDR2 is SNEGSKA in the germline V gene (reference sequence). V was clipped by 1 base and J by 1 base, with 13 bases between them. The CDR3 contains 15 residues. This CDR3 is CSARVKDSLNYGYTF. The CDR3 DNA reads TGCAGTGCTAGAGTAAAGGACAGCCTTAACTATGGCTACACCTTC.

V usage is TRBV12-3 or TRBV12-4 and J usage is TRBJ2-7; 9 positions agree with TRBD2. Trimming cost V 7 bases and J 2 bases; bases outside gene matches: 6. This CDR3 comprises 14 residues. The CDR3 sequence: CASTWREGTYEQYF. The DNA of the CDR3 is TGTGCCAGCACCTGGCGGGAGGGTACCTACGAGCAGTACTTC.

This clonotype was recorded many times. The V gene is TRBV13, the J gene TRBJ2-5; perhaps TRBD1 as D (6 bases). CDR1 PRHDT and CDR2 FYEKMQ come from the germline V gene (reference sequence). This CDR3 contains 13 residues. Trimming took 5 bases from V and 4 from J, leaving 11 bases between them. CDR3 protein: CASSLDSRETQYF. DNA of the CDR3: TGTGCCAGCAGCCTGGACAGCCGAGAGACCCAGTACTTC.

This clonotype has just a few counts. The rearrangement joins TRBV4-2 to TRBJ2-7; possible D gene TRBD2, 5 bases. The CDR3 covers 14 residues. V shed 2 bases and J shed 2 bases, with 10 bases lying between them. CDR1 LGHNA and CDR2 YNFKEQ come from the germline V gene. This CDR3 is CASSQPTRAYEQYF. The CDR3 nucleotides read TGTGCCAGCAGCCAACCTACTAGAGCCTACGAGCAGTACTTC.

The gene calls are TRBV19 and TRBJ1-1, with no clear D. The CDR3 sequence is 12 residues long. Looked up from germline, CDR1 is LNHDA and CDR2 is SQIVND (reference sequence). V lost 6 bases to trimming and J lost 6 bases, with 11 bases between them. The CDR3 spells CASRQINAEAFF. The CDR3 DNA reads TGTGCCAGTAGACAAATCAACGCTGAAGCTTTCTTT.

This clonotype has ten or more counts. The CDR3 nucleotides read TGCAGTGTACGCCGGACAGTTGATACTGGAAACACCATATATTTT. As protein: CSVRRTVDTGNTIYF. The gene calls are TRBV20-1 and TRBJ1-3; the D gene is possibly TRBD1 (6 bases). Germline V gives CDR1 DFQATT, CDR2 SNEGSKA (reference sequence). This CDR3 region has 15 residues. The ends were cut back, 7 bases at V and 2 bases at J, with 18 bases in the middle.

The CDR3 sequence is CASSGTGTRTYEQYF. CDR3 DNA sequence: TGTGCCAGCAGCGGGACCGGGACACGGACCTACGAGCAGTACTTC. The chain links TRBV2 to TRBJ2-7, with D possibly being TRBD1 (6 bases). Germline V gene data show CDR1 as SNHLY and CDR2 as FYNNEI. The V gene lost 6 bases and the J gene lost 2 bases, with 17 bases spanning the gap. This CDR3 has 15 amino acids.